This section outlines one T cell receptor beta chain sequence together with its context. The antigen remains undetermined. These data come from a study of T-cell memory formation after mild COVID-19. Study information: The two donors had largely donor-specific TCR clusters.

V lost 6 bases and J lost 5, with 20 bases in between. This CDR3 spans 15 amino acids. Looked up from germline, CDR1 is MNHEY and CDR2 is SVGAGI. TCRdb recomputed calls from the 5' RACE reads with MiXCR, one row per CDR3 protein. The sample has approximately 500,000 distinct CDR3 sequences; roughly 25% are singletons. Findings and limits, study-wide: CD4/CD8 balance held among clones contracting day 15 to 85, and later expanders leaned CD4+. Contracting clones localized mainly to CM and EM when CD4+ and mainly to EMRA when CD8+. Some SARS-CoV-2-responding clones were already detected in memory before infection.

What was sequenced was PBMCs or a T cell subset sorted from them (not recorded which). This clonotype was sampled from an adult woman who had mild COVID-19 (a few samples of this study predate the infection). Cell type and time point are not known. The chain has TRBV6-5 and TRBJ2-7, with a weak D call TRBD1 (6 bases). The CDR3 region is CASRLQSTGIHEQYF. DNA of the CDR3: TGTGCCAGCAGATTACAATCAACAGGGATACACGAGCAGTACTTC.